This TCR beta chain was identified during a study of shared clonotypes between healthy human individuals. General study findings and limits: With a few donors compared, about 5.2% of naive CD4 clonotypes were shared. Among non-shared clonotypes, generation probabilities were lower than among those shared by all four donors.

In the case of this clone: Its antigen remains unidentified.

Naive CD8 cells were CD45RO-negative, positively selected for CCR7, excluding terminally differentiated effector memory CD45RA+ cells. Adult Caucasians living in Nashville, Tennessee made up all of the donors. Trimming removed 2 bases at V and 7 bases at J, with 8 bases between. Per the germline V gene, CDR1 is SEHNR and CDR2 is FQNEAQ (reference sequence). The CDR3 contains 12 residues. Only in-frame clones appear in the TCRdb table, and some are missing; sequencing was by immunoSEQ multiplex PCR. The table has about 2,100,000 clones, just over 90% seen once. Sequencing input: naive CD8+ T cells from PBMCs. The chain recombines TRBV7-9 with TRBJ1-2; weak D call: TRBD1 (5 bases). The clonotype was recovered from a man younger than 30 in good health. Some clones in this sample may be carry-over from other donors' samples. The chain's CDR3 is CASSLSGTGYTF. CDR3 sequence (DNA): TGTGCCAGCAGCTTAAGCGGGACTGGCTACACCTTC.